A selection of T cell receptor beta chains follows, all from one sample in a study of control samples from healthy donors and cancer patients. Sequencing used immunoSEQ multiplex PCR; TCRdb keeps in-frame clones, though not all of them. This sample has around 120,000 clones, with roughly 84% found just once. The sample comprised blood. These receptors were taken from a man aged 35-49 years in good health. CDR3s include the opening cysteine and the closing phenylalanine or tryptophan. The order of the fields is V gene, J gene, clone size, D gene, CDR3 length, CDR3 DNA, CDR3 protein. A D gene is named only where the DNA matches it firmly. Size values are once, few and many counts, or a class for expanded clones, and some rows have none.

TRBV7-9	TRBJ2-7	NA	NA	14	TGTGCCAGCAGCCCCCCCGGCCGCACCTACGAGCAGTACTTC	CASSPPGRTYEQYF
TRBV14	TRBJ2-1	NA	NA	13	TGTGCCAGCAGCCCCCTTTGGGACAATGAGCAGTTCTTC	CASSPLWDNEQFF
TRBV7-3	TRBJ1-2	NA	NA	14	TGTGCCAGCAGCCCGAGGGCGCAGGGGTATGGCTACACCTTC	CASSPRAQGYGYTF
TRBV18	TRBJ1-2	few	TRBD1	15	TGTGCCAGCTCACCAGAGACAGGGGCCTACTATGGCTACACCTTC	CASSPETGAYYGYTF
TRBV24-1	TRBJ1-4	NA	TRBD1	13	TGTGCCACCGGACAGGGGTTTAGTGAAAAACTGTTTTTT	CATGQGFSEKLFF
TRBV7-9	TRBJ1-1	NA	TRBD1	14	TGTGCCAGCAGCAGCGGGGACAGGGGGCCTGAAGCTTTCTTT	CASSSGDRGPEAFF
TRBV18	TRBJ2-7	NA	NA	14	TGTGCCAGCTCACCAGGGGACGGACCCTACGAGCAGTACTTC	CASSPGDGPYEQYF
TRBV10-3	TRBJ2-1	once	NA	14	TGTGCCATCAGTGGGACAGAGTCCTACAATGAGCAGTTCTTC	CAISGTESYNEQFF
TRBV6-2/TRBV6-3	TRBJ1-2	NA	NA	14	TGTGCCAGCAGTTACTTGGCGGGGAACTATGGCTACACCTTC	CASSYLAGNYGYTF
TRBV20-1	TRBJ1-2	NA	NA	13	TGCAGTGCTAGTCAGGGGCTTAACTATGGCTACACCTTC	CSASQGLNYGYTF
TRBV4-2	TRBJ2-3	NA	NA	15	TGTGCCAGCAGCCAAGATGGGGTTCGCACAGATACGCAGTATTTT	CASSQDGVRTDTQYF
TRBV7-6	TRBJ2-3	NA	NA	11	TGTGCCAGCAGCCCCGGAGTTACGCAGTATTTT	CASSPGVTQYF
TRBV5-5	TRBJ1-1	NA	NA	20	TGTGCCAGCAGCTTGGAGCCAGCGTCGATTAGTGCAGGTGCGAACACTGAAGCTTTCTTT	CASSLEPASISAGANTEAFF
TRBV6-5	TRBJ1-2	NA	NA	14	TGTGCCAGCAGTTACTCAGTTTGGGTCTATGGCTACACCTTC	CASSYSVWVYGYTF
TRBV9	TRBJ2-1	NA	TRBD2	16	TGTGCCAGCAGCTTCGCACTAGCGGGGGGGGACAATGAGCAGTTCTTC	CASSFALAGGDNEQFF
TRBV2	TRBJ2-5	NA	NA	10	TGTGCCAGCAGTCTGGAGACCCAGTACTTC	CASSLETQYF
TRBV18	TRBJ1-5	NA	NA	14	TGTGCCAGCTCACCACAGGGGAAGAATCAGCCCCAGCATTTT	CASSPQGKNQPQHF
TRBV2	TRBJ1-4	NA	NA	12	TGTGCCGACGGGACCCCCAATGAAAAACTGTTTTTT	CADGTPNEKLFF
TRBV12-5	TRBJ1-4	NA	TRBD1	14	TGTGCTAGTGGTTTGGGGACAGGGGACGAAAAACTGTTTTTT	CASGLGTGDEKLFF
TRBV7-2	TRBJ2-1	NA	NA	15	TGTGCCAGCAGCTTATCGAGGGGGGGCCACAATGAGCAGTTCTTC	CASSLSRGGHNEQFF
TRBV18	TRBJ2-5	NA	TRBD2	16	TGTGCCAGCTCATCGACACTAGCGGGGAAACAAGAGACCCAGTACTTC	CASSSTLAGKQETQYF
TRBV19	TRBJ2-3	NA	TRBD1	13	TGTGCCAGTAGCGAACAGGGGGCAGATACGCAGTATTTT	CASSEQGADTQYF
TRBV23-1	TRBJ1-4	NA	TRBD1	18	TGCGCCAGCAGTCAATCTGTGACAGGGTCCGGTGCAAATGAAAAACTGTTTTTT	CASSQSVTGSGANEKLFF
TRBV5-1	TRBJ1-1	NA	NA	14	TGCGCCAGCAACTTTCAGGGATCGGGCACTGAAGCTTTCTTT	CASNFQGSGTEAFF
TRBV12-3/TRBV12-4	TRBJ1-2	NA	NA	12	TGTGCCAGCCTGGGCAGGGGATATGGCTACACCTTC	CASLGRGYGYTF
TRBV25-1	TRBJ2-5	few	NA	10	TGTGCCAGCAGAAAAGAGACCCAGTACTTC	CASRKETQYF
TRBV5-6	TRBJ2-7	NA	NA	13	TGTGCCAGCAGCTTGGAAGACTCCTACGAGCAGTACTTC	CASSLEDSYEQYF